The rows below give T cell receptor beta chains drawn from one sample of a study of naive and memory T cell subsets. One entry per CDR3 protein results from TCRdb running MiXCR on the UMI-ligation and nested PCR reads. The sample has 150,000 or so distinct CDR3 sequences, under 25% seen once. Sequencing input: naive CD4+ T cells from blood. Receptors were obtained from a human donor in good health. CDR3s include the opening cysteine and the closing phenylalanine or tryptophan. A D gene is named only where the DNA matches it firmly. The size entry is marked missing in some rows and otherwise reads once, few, many or a size class.

-	TRBV2	once	TRBJ1-2	CASRGGDSIGYGYTF	TGTGCCAGCAGGGGAGGGGACTCGATAGGGTATGGCTACACCTTC
-	TRBV20-1	few	TRBJ2-1	CSASGSPLDEQFF	TGCAGTGCTAGCGGGAGCCCCCTAGATGAGCAGTTCTTC
-	TRBV20-1	few	TRBJ1-1	CSAVPGATEAFF	TGCAGTGCTGTTCCAGGGGCCACTGAAGCTTTCTTT
TRBD1	TRBV27	few	TRBJ1-4	CASRSGTGLEKLFF	TGTGCCAGCAGATCCGGGACAGGGCTAGAAAAACTGTTTTTT
-	TRBV18	many	TRBJ2-3	CASSRPHADTQYF	TGTGCCAGCTCACGCCCCCATGCAGATACGCAGTATTTT
TRBD2	TRBV20-1	many	TRBJ2-7	CSAGRGGEQYF	TGCAGTGCCGGGAGGGGGGGAGAGCAGTACTTC
-	TRBV24-1	few	TRBJ2-1	CATSVSDRASYNEQFF	TGTGCCACCAGTGTTTCCGATAGGGCGTCCTACAATGAGCAGTTCTTC
-	TRBV7-9	-	TRBJ2-3	CASSSPGSDTDTQYF	TGTGCCAGCAGCTCACCTGGCAGCGACACAGATACGCAGTATTTT
-	TRBV28	-	TRBJ2-7	CASSNRGTGSYEQYF	TGTGCCAGCAGTAACCGCGGGACCGGATCCTACGAGCAGTACTTC
TRBD2	TRBV7-2	-	TRBJ2-3	CASSPNSGRSGTQYF	TGTGCCAGCAGCCCTAATAGCGGGAGAAGTGGTACGCAGTATTTT
-	TRBV6-2/TRBV6-3	few	TRBJ2-1	CASRPLIEGRYNEQFF	TGTGCCAGCAGGCCGCTCATAGAGGGCCGTTACAATGAGCAGTTCTTC
-	TRBV18	-	TRBJ1-1	CASSAPLGAEAFF	TGTGCCAGCTCCGCTCCTTTGGGGGCTGAAGCTTTCTTT
-	TRBV19	-	TRBJ2-7	CASSKQNSYEQYF	TGTGCCAGTAGTAAACAGAATAGCTACGAGCAGTACTTC
TRBD2	TRBV11-2	many	TRBJ2-3	CASSRSGLAMNTDTQYF	TGTGCCAGCAGCCGTTCGGGACTAGCGATGAACACAGATACGCAGTATTTT
TRBD1	TRBV13	many	TRBJ1-6	CASRSWGQGSSYNSPLHF	TGTGCCAGCAGATCCTGGGGACAGGGAAGCTCCTATAATTCACCCCTCCACTTT
TRBD2	TRBV9	-	TRBJ2-1	CASSAYSGTSGRNEQFF	TGTGCCAGCAGCGCATATTCCGGGACTAGCGGGAGAAATGAGCAGTTCTTC
-	TRBV11-2	few	TRBJ2-2	CASSLDRVTGELFF	TGTGCCAGCAGCTTAGACAGGGTTACCGGGGAGCTGTTTTTT
-	TRBV10-1	-	TRBJ2-7	CASSKGQKGEQYF	TGCGCCAGCAGTAAGGGCCAGAAGGGAGAGCAGTACTTC
-	TRBV29-1	-	TRBJ1-2	CSVVAGTWRYGYTF	TGCAGCGTTGTAGCAGGGACATGGCGCTATGGCTACACCTTC
-	TRBV5-1	-	TRBJ1-1	CASSLPQNTEAFF	TGCGCCAGCAGCTTGCCCCAGAACACTGAAGCTTTCTTT
TRBD2	TRBV7-2	few	TRBJ2-3	CASSREPGLVFREYF	TGTGCCAGCAGCAGGGAACCGGGACTAGTGTTCCGGGAGTATTTT
-	TRBV12-3/TRBV12-4	-	TRBJ2-7	CASSFYGTARGYEQYF	TGTGCCAGCAGTTTCTACGGGACCGCCCGCGGGTACGAGCAGTACTTC
-	TRBV10-2	few	TRBJ2-7	CASIPSPPSYEQYF	TGCGCCAGCATCCCCTCCCCTCCAAGCTACGAGCAGTACTTC
TRBD1	TRBV19	-	TRBJ2-7	CASRRDRDSYEQYF	TGTGCCAGTAGAAGGGACAGGGACTCCTACGAGCAGTACTTC
-	TRBV6-6	-	TRBJ1-1	CASSLDSSNTEAFF	TGTGCCAGCAGCCTGGACAGCTCGAACACTGAAGCTTTCTTT
-	TRBV28	many	TRBJ2-7	CASTVLGSEQYF	TGTGCCAGCACCGTACTAGGTAGCGAGCAGTACTTC
-	TRBV18	few	TRBJ1-1	CASSPGNTEAFF	TGTGCCAGCTCACCAGGGAACACTGAAGCTTTCTTT
-	TRBV6-1	many	TRBJ2-7	CASSMLGGLSYEQYF	TGTGCCAGCAGTATGCTTGGCGGACTCTCTTACGAGCAGTACTTC